These 5 T cell receptor beta chains were all obtained from the same sample, sequenced in a study of blood T cell repertoires in COVID-19. Clones were read by immunoSEQ multiplex PCR, and TCRdb kept only the in-frame ones, dropping some. The repertoire holds around 140,000 clones, with around 87% as singletons. Sequencing was done on a sample of PBMCs or T cells enriched from blood (not recorded which). The receptors were sampled from a man in his sixties who had recovered from COVID-19.

CDR3: CATSTTRQGAWNTEAFF. The DNA for the CDR3 is TGTGCCACCAGCACTACCAGACAGGGGGCTTGGAACACTGAAGCTTTCTTT. The chain is built from TRBV15 and TRBJ1-1; 10 bases are a match to TRBD1. The CDR3 is 17 amino acids. The J segment lost 1 base and the V segment lost 4 bases, leaving 9 bases of the junction unmatched. From germline, CDR1 is LNHNV and CDR2 YYDKDF (reference sequence).

The sample holds a few counts of this clone. The chain employs TRBV30 and TRBJ2-7, with D tentatively TRBD1 (6 bases). With 4 bases removed from V and 0 bases from J, the gap between germline ends came to 22 bases. Germline values: CDR1 GTSNPN, CDR2 SVGIG (reference sequence). The CDR3 contains 17 residues. The CDR3 protein is CAWTGQAGTPDSYEQYF. DNA of the CDR3: TGTGCCTGGACCGGGCAGGCCGGGACACCTGACTCCTACGAGCAGTACTTC.

This chain joins TRBV10-3 and TRBJ2-7, with 12 nucleotides matching TRBD1. J was trimmed by 4 bases and V by 5 bases; bases with no gene match: 9. Germline V gene data show CDR1 as ENHRY and CDR2 as SYGVKD. This CDR3 spans 16 amino acids. The CDR3 loop reads CAISPHKGQGAYEQYF. For the CDR3, the DNA is TGTGCCATCAGTCCCCATAAGGGACAGGGGGCTTACGAGCAGTACTTC.

The chain combines TRBV6-1 with TRBJ2-7, with 8 bases fitting TRBD1. The germline gives CDR1 MNHNS, CDR2 SASEGT. CDR3 length: 13 amino acids. V trimming: 2 bases; J trimming: 6 bases; junction bases outside the gene matches: 3. CDR3 bases: TGTGCCAGCAGTGAATTACAGGGGGTCGAGCAGTACTTC. Translating it yields CASSELQGVEQYF.

The genes are TRBV7-7 and TRBJ2-1; TRBD2 matches at 13 bases. The CDR3 extends over 19 amino acids. J was trimmed by 3 bases and V by 5 bases; bases with no gene match: 13. Germline V gene lookup returns CDR1 SSHAT and CDR2 FNYEAQ (reference sequence). DNA for the CDR3: TGTGCCAGCAGCCCCGAGGGGATGACTAGCGGGGGGAACTACAATGAGCAGTTCTTC. Translated, it gives CASSPEGMTSGGNYNEQFF.